These T cell receptor beta chains were read from a single sample in a study of OX40 agonist ivuxolimab in advanced cancers. TCRdb keeps only in-frame clones here, not all; method: immunoSEQ multiplex PCR. In the table there are about 38,000 clones, about 80% of which are singletons. The sample was CD4+ or CD8+ T cells sorted from blood, taken in a trial of the OX40 agonist ivuxolimab. All receptors come from an adult with an advanced solid tumor such as melanoma, head and neck, liver or kidney cancer. The CDR3 runs from the conserved cysteine through the conserved F or W. The D gene is left open where the match is weak. Clone sizes are given selectively: once, few, many, or a class where the clone is expanded.

clone_size: once
j_call: TRBJ2-4
v_call: TRBV14
d_call: TRBD2
cdr3_nt: TGTGCCAGCAGCCAAGCCCAGGGTCTAGCGGGGGAAAACATTCAGTACTTC
cdr3_aa: CASSQAQGLAGENIQYF

clone_size: few
j_call: TRBJ1-5
v_call: TRBV6-5
d_call: .
cdr3_nt: TGTGCCAGCAGTATGGACGGATATAGCAATCAGCCCCAGCATTTT
cdr3_aa: CASSMDGYSNQPQHF

clone_size: .
j_call: TRBJ2-1
v_call: TRBV6-5
d_call: TRBD2
cdr3_nt: TGTGCCAGCAGCCTTACTAGCGGGAGTCTTGAGCAGTTCTTC
cdr3_aa: CASSLTSGSLEQFF

clone_size: .
j_call: TRBJ2-1
v_call: TRBV6-6
d_call: .
cdr3_nt: TGTGCCAGCTCTATATCGGAATACAATGAGCAGTTCTTC
cdr3_aa: CASSISEYNEQFF

clone_size: .
j_call: TRBJ2-7
v_call: TRBV14
d_call: .
cdr3_nt: TGTGCCAGCAGCCAAAGCTTGGGGGCTACGGGGGAGCAGTACTTC
cdr3_aa: CASSQSLGATGEQYF

clone_size: .
j_call: TRBJ2-7
v_call: TRBV15
d_call: .
cdr3_nt: TGTGCCACCAGCACGGACAAACCCTACGAGCAGTACTTC
cdr3_aa: CATSTDKPYEQYF

clone_size: .
j_call: TRBJ2-3
v_call: TRBV10-2
d_call: .
cdr3_nt: TGCGCCAGCAGTGAGTTCGGGGGGCAGGTAGATACGCAGTATTTT
cdr3_aa: CASSEFGGQVDTQYF

clone_size: once
j_call: TRBJ2-1
v_call: TRBV11-2
d_call: .
cdr3_nt: TGTGCCAGCAGCCCCCCTTGGGGGGAATCCCTCTATGAGCAGTTCTTC
cdr3_aa: CASSPPWGESLYEQFF

clone_size: .
j_call: TRBJ1-6
v_call: TRBV30
d_call: .
cdr3_nt: TGTGCCTGGAGGTTCGGGGGGGCCACCTATAATTCACCCCTCCACTTT
cdr3_aa: CAWRFGGATYNSPLHF

clone_size: .
j_call: TRBJ2-3
v_call: TRBV7-9
d_call: .
cdr3_nt: TGTGCCAGCAGCTTATCTACTTACACAGATACGCAGTATTTT
cdr3_aa: CASSLSTYTDTQYF

clone_size: .
j_call: TRBJ1-6
v_call: TRBV10-3
d_call: .
cdr3_nt: TGTGCCATCAACCCGGGACGGCACAATAATTCACCCCTCCACTTT
cdr3_aa: CAINPGRHNNSPLHF

clone_size: .
j_call: TRBJ1-4
v_call: TRBV30
d_call: TRBD1
cdr3_nt: TGTGCCTGTATACCGACAGGGAATGAAAAACTGTTTTTT
cdr3_aa: CACIPTGNEKLFF

clone_size: .
j_call: TRBJ2-5
v_call: TRBV5-4
d_call: .
cdr3_nt: TGTGCCAGCACACCCGGACCGCCTCAAGAGACCCAGTACTTC
cdr3_aa: CASTPGPPQETQYF

clone_size: once
j_call: TRBJ2-5
v_call: TRBV19
d_call: TRBD2
cdr3_nt: TGTGCCAGTACCCTCGCGGGGGGGGAGACCCAGTACTTC
cdr3_aa: CASTLAGGETQYF

clone_size: .
j_call: TRBJ2-1
v_call: TRBV11-2
d_call: TRBD2
cdr3_nt: TGTGCCAGCAGCTTGACTAGCGGCCCCAATGAGCAGTTCTTC
cdr3_aa: CASSLTSGPNEQFF

clone_size: .
j_call: TRBJ1-4
v_call: TRBV13
d_call: .
cdr3_nt: TGTGCCAGCAGCTTCGTTGCAACTAATGAAAAACTGTTTTTT
cdr3_aa: CASSFVATNEKLFF

clone_size: .
j_call: TRBJ1-2
v_call: TRBV29-1
d_call: TRBD1
cdr3_nt: TGCAGCGCACAGGGACAGGGAATTAACTATGGCTACACCTTC
cdr3_aa: CSAQGQGINYGYTF

clone_size: .
j_call: TRBJ2-2
v_call: TRBV9
d_call: TRBD2
cdr3_nt: TGTGCCAGCAGACTTACTAGCGGAGACACCGGGGAGCTGTTTTTT
cdr3_aa: CASRLTSGDTGELFF

clone_size: .
j_call: TRBJ2-7
v_call: TRBV7-9
d_call: .
cdr3_nt: TGTGCCAGCAGCTTATCCAGCCTCCTGGACGAGCAGTACTTC
cdr3_aa: CASSLSSLLDEQYF

clone_size: .
j_call: TRBJ2-1
v_call: TRBV5-1
d_call: .
cdr3_nt: TGCGCCAGCAGCTTGGCCGGGGGACACGGGTACAATGAGCAGTTCTTC
cdr3_aa: CASSLAGGHGYNEQFF

clone_size: .
j_call: TRBJ1-5
v_call: TRBV19
d_call: TRBD1
cdr3_nt: TGTGCCAGTAGTATAATGGGACAGGGGTATGGCCAGCCCCAGCATTTT
cdr3_aa: CASSIMGQGYGQPQHF

clone_size: few
j_call: TRBJ2-3
v_call: TRBV19
d_call: .
cdr3_nt: TGTGCCAGTAGTATATCTCTCACAGATACGCAGTATTTT
cdr3_aa: CASSISLTDTQYF

clone_size: .
j_call: TRBJ1-1
v_call: TRBV5-1
d_call: .
cdr3_nt: TGCGCCAGCAGCTTGGCTTCGGGGGGCTCCCGGGGCGCTGAAGCTTTCTTT
cdr3_aa: CASSLASGGSRGAEAFF

clone_size: .
j_call: TRBJ2-5
v_call: TRBV11-3
d_call: TRBD2
cdr3_nt: TGTGCCAGCAGCCCTAGCGGGACTAGCGGGAGGCGAGAGCAGTACTTC
cdr3_aa: CASSPSGTSGRREQYF

clone_size: .
j_call: TRBJ2-2
v_call: TRBV29-1
d_call: .
cdr3_nt: TGCAGCGGGGCAGCGAACACCGGGGAGCTGTTTTTT
cdr3_aa: CSGAANTGELFF

clone_size: .
j_call: TRBJ2-5
v_call: TRBV19
d_call: .
cdr3_nt: TGTGCCAGTAGTACGGGACTCCCGAGGAAGACCCAGTACTTC
cdr3_aa: CASSTGLPRKTQYF

clone_size: .
j_call: TRBJ2-7
v_call: TRBV5-4
d_call: .
cdr3_nt: TGTGCCAGCAGCCCGGGGTGGGTGGGGGAGCAGTACTTC
cdr3_aa: CASSPGWVGEQYF

clone_size: .
j_call: TRBJ1-6
v_call: TRBV6-6
d_call: TRBD1
cdr3_nt: TGTGCCATCGCACCGGGACAGGGTTCCTATAATTCACCCCTCCACTTT
cdr3_aa: CAIAPGQGSYNSPLHF

clone_size: .
j_call: TRBJ2-5
v_call: TRBV6-5
d_call: TRBD2
cdr3_nt: TGTGCCAGCAGACAGGGACTAGCGCAGCCGGAGACCCAGTACTTC
cdr3_aa: CASRQGLAQPETQYF

clone_size: .
j_call: TRBJ2-4
v_call: TRBV28
d_call: TRBD2
cdr3_nt: TGTGCCAGCAGTCCCGGGGGGAACAACGCCAAAAACATTCAGTACTTC
cdr3_aa: CASSPGGNNAKNIQYF